The clone carrying this T cell receptor beta chain has only a few counts. CDR3 and TCR beta VDJ profiling relied on genomic DNA as the template. TCRdb re-called the reads through MiXCR, storing one row per CDR3 protein. The sample holds 450,000 to 600,000 distinct CDR3 sequences; less than 35% are singletons and the top ten take under 0.95%. The length of the CDR3 is 16 residues. After removal of 4 bases from V and 1 base from J, the junction contained 8 bases not matched to a gene. From germline, CDR1 is MNHNS and CDR2 SASEGT. This sample is drawn from a study of CD8+CD57+ T cells in acquired aplastic anemia. CD8+CD57+ cell expansion had been shown by flow cytometry in patients chosen for sequencing. Patients had not yet gotten any therapy when their blood was taken for sampling.

The V and J genes are TRBV6-1 and TRBJ2-7; TRBD2 matches 9 bases. The origin of this receptor is a human donor with aplastic anemia. The sample comprised sorted CD4+, CD8+, or CD8+CD57+ T cells (not recorded which) from PBMCs. CDR3 in amino acids: CASSAPSAGGSYEQYF. The CDR3 DNA follows: TGTGCCAGCAGTGCTCCTTCGGCGGGAGGGTCCTACGAGCAGTACTTC.